This TCR beta chain was observed in a study of patients and donors after allogeneic stem cell transplantation. The table lists this clonotype with a few counts. V was pared by 4 bases and J by 3 bases, with 2 bases of the junction left unmatched. CDR3 size: 13 residues. Germline CDR1 MNHEY, CDR2 SVGAGI. From the RT-PCR reads, TCRdb called clonotypes with MiXCR, one entry per CDR3 protein. The repertoire holds some 230,000 distinct CDR3 sequences, with roughly 13% as singletons. Sequenced sample: blood, either unsorted or a sorted T cell fraction (not recorded which). The chain couples TRBV6-5 to TRBJ2-7, with 8 bases matching TRBD1. The clonotype comes from a human donor who was either an allogeneic HSCT recipient or a stem cell or donor lymphocyte infusion donor (not recorded which). It is not recorded whose cells these are; they may come from a transplant donor. CDR3 amino acids: CASSWDRFYEQYF. The CDR3 DNA follows: TGTGCCAGCAGTTGGGACAGGTTCTACGAGCAGTACTTC.